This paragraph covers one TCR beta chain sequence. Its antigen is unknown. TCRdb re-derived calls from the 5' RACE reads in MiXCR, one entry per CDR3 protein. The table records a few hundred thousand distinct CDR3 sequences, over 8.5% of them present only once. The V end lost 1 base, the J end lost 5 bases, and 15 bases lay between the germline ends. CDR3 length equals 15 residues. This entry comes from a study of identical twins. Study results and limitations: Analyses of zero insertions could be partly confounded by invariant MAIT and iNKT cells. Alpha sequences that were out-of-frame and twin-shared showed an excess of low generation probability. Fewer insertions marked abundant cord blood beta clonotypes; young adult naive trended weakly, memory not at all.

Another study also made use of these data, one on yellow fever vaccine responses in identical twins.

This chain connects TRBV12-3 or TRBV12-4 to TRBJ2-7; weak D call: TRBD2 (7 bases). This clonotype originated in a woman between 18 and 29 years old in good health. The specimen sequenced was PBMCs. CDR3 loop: CASSLGGGAGNEQYF. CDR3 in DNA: TGTGCCAGCAGTTTAGGTGGGGGGGCGGGGAACGAGCAGTACTTC.